The clone carrying this TCR beta chain occurred many times. The antigen is undetermined. V lost 6 bases and J lost 4; bases outside the gene matches: 7. The CDR3 contains 15 residues. Germline V CDR1 and CDR2: SGHTA, FQGTGA. The data belong to a study of early T cells in non-severe SARS-CoV-2 infection. Whole-study results and caveats: Anti-spike CD8 responses were favored in VDJdb matching, and private and CD4 specificities were missed.

TCRdb processed the 5' RACE reads anew with MiXCR; each CDR3 protein has one entry. The sample includes under 90,000 distinct CDR3 sequences, about 14% of them seen just once. V and J are TRBV7-3 and TRBJ1-2; 11 bases fit TRBD1. The sequenced sample was whole blood. The sequence was obtained from an adult who was a healthcare worker with PCR-confirmed SARS-CoV-2 infection or an uninfected control (not recorded which). Written as DNA, the CDR3 is TGTGCCAGCAGTAACGGACAGGGGGCTGTCTATGGCTACACCTTC. This gives the protein CASSNGQGAVYGYTF. Using reference TRBV7-3 and TRBJ1-2 for the parts outside the CDR3, the full variable domain is GAGVSQTPSNKVTEKGKYVELRCDPISGHTALYWYRQSLGQGPEFLIYFQGTGAADDSGLPNDRFFAVRPEGSVSTLKIQRTERGDSAVYLCASSNGQGAVYGYTFGSGTRLTVV.